A selection of T cell receptor beta chains follows, all from one sample in a study of shared clonotypes between healthy human individuals. The protocol was immunoSEQ multiplex PCR, while the TCRdb copy is restricted to in-frame clones and leaves out a portion. The sample shows about 1 million clones, around 76% of them seen only once. The sequenced sample was memory CD4+ T cells sorted from blood. The receptors were gathered from a man between 18 and 29 years old in good health. CDR3s leave out the opening cysteine and the closing phenylalanine or tryptophan.

v_call cdr3_aa
TRBV6-1 ASNLGDMQY
TRBV18 ASSPENLGYGYT
TRBV6-5 ASTPEGEETQY
TRBV9 ASSAGNQPQH
TRBV12-5 ASGLGHLNEKLF
TRBV4-1 ASSLGDRGYEQY
TRBV30 AWSVQYEQY
TRBV5-1 ASSLEGQGANEKLF
TRBV7-2 ASSGDPGAELF
TRBV5-1 ASRPGGSGAQEVLF
TRBV7-3 ASSSQDSSNEQF
TRBV10-3 AINNREDYEQY
TRBV7-8 ASSSIQGDLYEQY
TRBV5-6 ASSLGNQPQH
TRBV11-2 ASSFGGRADTQY
TRBV5-6 ASSAWGRPTNEKLF
TRBV5-1 ASSPLTSGRALTSTDTQY
TRBV6-1 ASSLSTGAFNEQF
TRBV7-9 ASSLESGTEAF
TRBV7-3 ASSTTGSTNEKLF